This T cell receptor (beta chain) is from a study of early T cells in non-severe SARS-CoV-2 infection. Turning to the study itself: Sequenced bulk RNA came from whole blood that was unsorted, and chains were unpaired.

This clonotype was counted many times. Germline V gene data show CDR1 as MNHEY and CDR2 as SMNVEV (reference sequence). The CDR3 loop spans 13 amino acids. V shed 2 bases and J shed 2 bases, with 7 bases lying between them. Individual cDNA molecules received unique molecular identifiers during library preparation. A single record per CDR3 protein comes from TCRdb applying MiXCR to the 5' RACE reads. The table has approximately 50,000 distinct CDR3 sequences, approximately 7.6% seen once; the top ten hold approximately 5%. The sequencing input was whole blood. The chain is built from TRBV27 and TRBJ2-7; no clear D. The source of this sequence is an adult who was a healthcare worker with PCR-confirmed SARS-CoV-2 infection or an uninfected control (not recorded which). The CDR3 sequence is CASSLASAYEQYF. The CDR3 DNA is TGTGCCAGCAGTTTAGCCTCCGCCTACGAGCAGTACTTC.